The 22 T cell receptor beta chains in this list originate from one sample, sequenced in a study of T cell responses to AZD1222 COVID-19 vaccine. TCRdb keeps only in-frame clones here, not all; method: immunoSEQ multiplex PCR. Of under 170,000 clones listed, 90% are singletons. The specimen was peripheral blood, collected 28 days after the second AZD1222 dose. Source of these receptors: an adult who received the AZD1222 COVID-19 vaccine.

The CDR3 nucleotides read TGCGCCAGCAGTTACGGACAGGGGGGATCACCCCTCCACTTT. It specifies CASSYGQGGSPLHF. V is TRBV5-1 and J is TRBJ1-6; 10 bases align to TRBD1. The CDR3 consists of 14 residues. Unmatched junction bases numbered 6, after V lost 5 bases and J lost 10 bases. Germline V lookup: CDR1 SGHRS, CDR2 YFSETQ.

The J gene is TRBJ2-5, the V gene TRBV6-5; possibly TRBD1 or TRBD2 for D (6 bases each). The CDR3 length is 14 residues. Trimming removed 2 bases from V and 5 bases from J, with 12 bases in between. Germline V gene data show CDR1 as MNHEY and CDR2 as SVGAGI. The CDR3 reads CASSYAGHAETQYF. The CDR3 DNA follows: TGTGCCAGCAGTTACGCGGGACATGCGGAGACCCAGTACTTC.

This clone was detected only a few times. The V call is TRBV6-1, the J call TRBJ1-1; D ambiguous. The CDR3 loop spans 16 amino acids. V was shortened by 2 bases and J by 4 bases, with 17 bases between the two germline ends. Germline CDR1 MNHNS, CDR2 SASEGT. The CDR3 nucleotides read TGTGCCAGCAGTGAAATCCCCGGTCAAGGAGGCACTGAAGCTTTCTTT. Protein sequence: CASSEIPGQGGTEAFF.

The chain is built from TRBV2 and TRBJ1-5, with 8 bases lining up with TRBD1. After removal of 5 bases from V and 0 bases from J, the junction contained 3 bases not matched to a gene. Germline loops: CDR1 SNHLY, CDR2 FYNNEI. This CDR3 comprises 15 residues. The chain's CDR3 is CASSQGQVSNQPQHF. In DNA form, the CDR3 reads TGTGCCAGCAGTCAGGGACAGGTTAGCAATCAGCCCCAGCATTTT. Filled out from reference TRBV2 and TRBJ1-5, the complete variable domain reads EPEVTQTPSHQVTQMGQEVILRCVPISNHLYFYWYRQILGQKVEFLVSFYNNEISEKSEIFDDQFSVERPDGSNFTLKIRSTKLEDSAMYFCASSQGQVSNQPQHFGDGTRLSIL.

This sequence joins TRBV6-5 and TRBJ1-1; TRBD1 matches 10 bases. V was pared by 6 bases and J by 3 bases, with 4 bases of the junction left unmatched. The CDR3 spans 14 residues. Germline V gene sequence: CDR1 MNHEY, CDR2 SVGAGI. The CDR3 loop reads CASRGTGDYTEAFF. The CDR3, as DNA: TGTGCCAGCAGAGGGACAGGGGATTACACTGAAGCTTTCTTT.

The chain joins TRBV7-9 to TRBJ2-1; 13 bases line up with TRBD2. The CDR3 sequence is 16 residues long. CDR1 and CDR2 from the germline V gene are SEHNR and FQNEAQ (reference sequence). V lost 6 bases to trimming and J lost 8 bases; unmatched junction nucleotides: 10. This CDR3 reads CASSPGLAGVSDEQFF. DNA for the CDR3: TGTGCCAGCAGTCCCGGACTAGCGGGAGTTAGCGATGAGCAGTTCTTC.

V is TRBV20-1 and J is TRBJ2-7; perhaps D is TRBD1 or TRBD2 (5 bases each). Germline CDR1 reads DFQATT; CDR2 reads SNEGSKA (reference sequence). This CDR3 region has 11 residues. V was pared by 5 bases and J by 9 bases, with 14 bases between. This CDR3 reads CSAGHGDGQYF. The DNA of the CDR3 is TGCAGTGCTGGCCATGGGGACGGGCAGTACTTC.

Written as DNA, the CDR3 is TGTGCCAGCAGCTCACAGGGCAGGGATGAAAAACTGTTTTTT. It codes for CASSSQGRDEKLFF. The rearrangement joins TRBV11-2 to TRBJ1-4; weak D call: TRBD1 (6 bases). V lost 4 bases, J lost 6 bases, and 12 bases lay in between. Germline loops: CDR1 SGHAT, CDR2 FQNNGV. This CDR3 has 14 residues.

CDR3 loop: CSATAGRGYTF. CDR3 nucleotide sequence: TGCAGTGCTACCGCAGGACGTGGCTACACCTTC. This sequence joins TRBV20-1 and TRBJ1-2, with D unclear. The CDR3 is 11 residues long. Trimming shortened V by 4 bases and J by 7 bases, and 10 bases separated the two germline ends. CDR1 is DFQATT, CDR2 SNEGSKA, per germline (reference sequence).

V usage is TRBV19 and J usage is TRBJ1-1, with D uncertain. Germline V lookup: CDR1 LNHDA, CDR2 SQIVND (reference sequence). V dropped 5 bases and J dropped 3 bases, with 7 bases sitting between them. The CDR3 totals 12 residues. This chain's CDR3 is CASSLSHTEAFF. The CDR3 nucleotides read TGTGCCAGTAGTCTCTCGCACACTGAAGCTTTCTTT.

Only a few counts were recorded for this clone. The gene calls are TRBV6-5 and TRBJ2-7, with D possibly TRBD1 on 5 matching bases. Germline values: CDR1 MNHEY, CDR2 SVGAGI. The CDR3 totals 13 residues. CDR3 protein: CATLIRVSYEQYF. For the CDR3, the DNA is TGTGCGACCTTGATCAGGGTATCCTACGAGCAGTACTTC.

This clone showed up just once. The chain links TRBV6-5 to TRBJ2-1; D is perhaps TRBD1 or TRBD2 (6 bases each). The CDR3 totals 15 residues. From germline, CDR1 is MNHEY and CDR2 SVGAGI. Deletions cut 2 bases from V and 12 bases from J, with 20 bases between. This CDR3 reads CASSYALGRDKGQFF. Written as DNA, the CDR3 is TGTGCCAGCAGTTACGCTCTAGGGCGGGACAAAGGGCAGTTCTTC.

The chain combines TRBV27 with TRBJ1-2; 7 bases are a match to TRBD1. The ends lost 5 bases at V and 4 bases at J; junction bases unmatched: 7. Germline V gene lookup returns CDR1 MNHEY and CDR2 SMNVEV (reference sequence). CDR3 length equals 14 residues. The CDR3 DNA sequence: TGTGCCAGCAGTCCGCCAGGGGGGACCTATGGCTACACCTTC. Its translation is CASSPPGGTYGYTF.

This clone was seen just once. The chain employs TRBV6-1 and TRBJ2-3; TRBD2 aligns across 11 bases. This CDR3 is built from 17 residues. The V gene's germline CDR1 is MNHNS and CDR2 SASEGT. The V and J ends lost 4 bases and 2 bases, in that order; junction bases with no gene match: 8. This CDR3 reads CASSVRLAGPYTDTQYF. CDR3 in DNA: TGTGCCAGCAGTGTTCGACTAGCGGGACCCTACACAGATACGCAGTATTTT.

V usage is TRBV27 and J usage is TRBJ1-1; weak D call: TRBD1 (6 bases). The CDR3 spans 13 residues. V gave up 5 bases and J gave up 1 base, with 8 bases separating them. Germline V gene lookup returns CDR1 MNHEY and CDR2 SMNVEV (reference sequence). CDR3 protein: CASSIRGNTEAFF. The CDR3, as DNA: TGTGCCAGCAGTATCAGGGGGAACACTGAAGCTTTCTTT.

The V call is TRBV27, the J call TRBJ1-5, with TRBD1 matching 8 bases. Germline V gene data show CDR1 as MNHEY and CDR2 as SMNVEV (reference sequence). The CDR3 sequence is 14 residues long. V was clipped by 6 bases and J by 2 bases; unmatched bases: 3. The CDR3 DNA is TGTGCCAGCAGCCAGACAGGGGGCAATCAGCCCCAGCATTTT. Translation gives CASSQTGGNQPQHF.

This chain connects TRBV5-4 to TRBJ1-6; D gene uncertain. Trimming left V 0 bases short and J 2 bases short, with 6 bases between. CDR1 and CDR2 (germline): SGHNT, YYREEE (reference sequence). The CDR3 runs to 15 residues. The CDR3 region is CASSLEGTYNSPLHF. Written as DNA, the CDR3 is TGTGCCAGCAGCTTGGAAGGCACCTATAATTCACCCCTCCACTTT.

The CDR3 sequence: CASSYGQGLYNEQFF. The CDR3 region has the DNA TGTGCCAGCAGTTATGGACAGGGCCTATACAATGAGCAGTTCTTC. The chain carries TRBV7-9 and TRBJ2-1, with 8 bases aligning to TRBD1. With V trimmed by 6 bases and J by 4 bases, 8 bases remained unmatched. The germline gives CDR1 SEHNR, CDR2 FQNEAQ (reference sequence). This CDR3 spans 15 amino acids.

This chain connects TRBV6-1 to TRBJ1-4; weak D call: TRBD1 (6 bases). Germline loops: CDR1 MNHNS, CDR2 SASEGT. V gave up 1 base and J gave up 7 bases, with 13 bases separating them. CDR3 size: 15 residues. CDR3: CASSEGAGASEKLFF. The CDR3 nucleotides are TGTGCCAGCAGTGAAGGGGCAGGGGCAAGTGAAAAACTGTTTTTT.

The chain links TRBV18 to TRBJ2-7; 11 nucleotides match TRBD2. The CDR3 is made up of 17 amino acids. V lost 6 bases, J lost 0 bases, and 10 bases stayed unmatched. Germline assignment: CDR1 KGHSH and CDR2 LQKENI. The CDR3 spells CASSSPGLAASSYEQYF. The CDR3 region has the DNA TGTGCCAGCTCGTCCCCGGGACTAGCGGCGAGCTCCTACGAGCAGTACTTC.

This clone was counted only a few times. The rearrangement uses TRBV4-2 and TRBJ1-1; TRBD1 might be the D (6 bases). The germline gives CDR1 LGHNA, CDR2 YNFKEQ. Trimming took off 0 bases at V and 1 base at J, with 15 bases between the two ends. CDR3 length equals 17 residues. The CDR3 nucleotides are TGTGCCAGCAGCCAAGATACTCAGGGGCGGGGGAACACTGAAGCTTTCTTT. As protein: CASSQDTQGRGNTEAFF.

The chain recombines TRBV15 with TRBJ1-3; D gene uncertain. The germline gives CDR1 LNHNV, CDR2 YYDKDF (reference sequence). The CDR3 runs to 15 residues. The germline V and J ends were trimmed by 6 bases and 0 bases, with 12 bases remaining between them. CDR3 region: CATSSEGFSGNTIYF. CDR3 nucleotide sequence: TGTGCCACCAGTTCGGAAGGATTCTCTGGAAACACCATATATTTT. The entire variable domain, with the rest obtained from reference TRBV15 and TRBJ1-3, is as follows: DAMVIQNPRYQVTQFGKPVTLSCSQTLNHNVMYWYQQKSSQAPKLLFHYYDKDFNNEADTPDNFQSRRPNTSFCFLDIRSPGLGDTAMYLCATSSEGFSGNTIYFGEGSWLTVV.